This T cell receptor beta chain was profiled in a study of human T cells and chemical hapten exposure. This clonotype was picked up a small number of times. CDR3 length: 15 residues. Germline CDR1 LNHDA, CDR2 SQIVND (reference sequence). V was trimmed by 5 bases and J by 3 bases, leaving 14 bases between them. TCRdb ran MiXCR on the RACE reads and lists one entry per CDR3 protein. The data show about 80,000 distinct CDR3 sequences, roughly 7.6% seen once. Time point of the sample: patch test 1, 2 weeks after DPC sensitization. Specified treatment: therapeutic diphenylcyclopropenone sensitization with weekly scalp DPC.

V and J are TRBV19 and TRBJ1-5; TRBD1 might be the D (5 bases). The sample was whole blood, taken in connection with sensitization to the hapten diphenylcyclopropenone (DPC). The receptor's source is a woman aged 30 to 39 with alopecia areata. Some clones in this sample may be carry-over from other donors' samples. Here the CDR3 DNA reads TGTGCCAGTAGTTTCTTAGACAGCTACAATCAGCCCCAGCATTTT. Amino acids: CASSFLDSYNQPQHF.